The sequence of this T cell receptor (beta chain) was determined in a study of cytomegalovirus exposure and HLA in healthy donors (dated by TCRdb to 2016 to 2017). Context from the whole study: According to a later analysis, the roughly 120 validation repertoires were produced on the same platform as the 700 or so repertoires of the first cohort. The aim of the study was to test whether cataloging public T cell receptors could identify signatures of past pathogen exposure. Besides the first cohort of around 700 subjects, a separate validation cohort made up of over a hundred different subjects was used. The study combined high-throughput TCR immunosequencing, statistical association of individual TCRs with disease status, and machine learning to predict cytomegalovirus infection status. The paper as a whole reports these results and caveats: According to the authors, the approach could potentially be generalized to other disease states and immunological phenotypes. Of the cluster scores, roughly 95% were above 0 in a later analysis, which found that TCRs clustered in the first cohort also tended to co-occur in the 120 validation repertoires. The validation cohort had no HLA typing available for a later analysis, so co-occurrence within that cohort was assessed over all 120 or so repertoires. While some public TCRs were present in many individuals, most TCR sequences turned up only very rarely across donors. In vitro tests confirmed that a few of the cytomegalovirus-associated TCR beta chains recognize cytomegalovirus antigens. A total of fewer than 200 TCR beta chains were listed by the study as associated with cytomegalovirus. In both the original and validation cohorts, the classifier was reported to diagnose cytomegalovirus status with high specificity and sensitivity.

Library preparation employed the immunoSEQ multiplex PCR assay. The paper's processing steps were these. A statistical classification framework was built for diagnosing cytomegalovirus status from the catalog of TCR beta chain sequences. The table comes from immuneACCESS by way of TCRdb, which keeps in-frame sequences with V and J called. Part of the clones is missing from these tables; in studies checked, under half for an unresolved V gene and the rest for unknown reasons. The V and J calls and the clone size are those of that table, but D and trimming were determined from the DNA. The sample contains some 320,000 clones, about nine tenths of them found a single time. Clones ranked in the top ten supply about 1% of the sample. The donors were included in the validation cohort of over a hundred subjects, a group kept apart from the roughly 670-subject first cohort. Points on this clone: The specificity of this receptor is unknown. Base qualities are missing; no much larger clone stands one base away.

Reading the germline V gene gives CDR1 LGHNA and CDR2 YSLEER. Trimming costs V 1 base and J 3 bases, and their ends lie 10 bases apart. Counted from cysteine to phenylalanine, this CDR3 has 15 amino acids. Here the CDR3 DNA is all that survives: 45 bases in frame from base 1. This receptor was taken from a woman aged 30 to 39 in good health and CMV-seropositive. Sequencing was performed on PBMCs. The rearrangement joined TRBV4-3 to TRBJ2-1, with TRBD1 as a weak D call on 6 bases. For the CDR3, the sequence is CASSQGTGIYNEQFF. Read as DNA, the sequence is TGCGCCAGCAGCCAAGGAACAGGGATCTACAATGAGCAGTTCTTC.